A single sample gave rise to the 11 T cell receptor beta chains below, sequenced in a study of shared clonotypes between healthy human individuals. Libraries were prepared by immunoSEQ multiplex PCR; TCRdb keeps only in-frame clonotypes and omits some of them. The sample lists some 2.4 million clones, 93% seen once, with approximately 0.35% in the top ten. The sequencing input was naive CD4+ T cells from PBMCs. Described subset: CD45RA+ positively selected. The receptors here all came from a young man in good health. Some clones in this sample may be carry-over from other donors' samples.

The DNA for the CDR3 is TGTGCCAGCAGACCGGAGGGCTCTTCTTTGGGTACCGGGGAGCTGTTTTTT. Translating it yields CASRPEGSSLGTGELFF. This rearrangement joins TRBV5-6 to TRBJ2-2, with D possibly being TRBD2 (6 bases). CDR1 and CDR2 (germline): SGHDT, YYEEEE. V was clipped by 5 bases and J by 5 bases, with 22 bases between them. This CDR3 is built from 17 residues.

The chain is built from TRBV6-6 and TRBJ1-1; tentative D call: TRBD1 (6 bases). The germline V and J ends were trimmed by 0 bases and 8 bases, with 13 bases remaining between them. Germline V gene lookup returns CDR1 MNHNY and CDR2 SVGAGI (reference sequence). CDR3 length: 14 residues. The CDR3 spells CASSYSNRAGEAFF. DNA of the CDR3: TGTGCCAGCAGTTACTCGAACAGGGCGGGGGAAGCTTTCTTT.

This sequence joins TRBV6-5 and TRBJ1-1, with D possibly TRBD1 on 5 matching bases. This CDR3 comprises 14 residues. Looked up from germline, CDR1 is MNHEY and CDR2 is SVGAGI. Trimming removed 5 bases from V and 3 bases from J, with 13 bases in between. CDR3 DNA: TGTGCCAGCAGTCGTAAGGGGACCGACACTGAAGCTTTCTTT. This sequence encodes CASSRKGTDTEAFF.

V usage is TRBV28 and J usage is TRBJ2-5, with TRBD1 as a possible D gene (5 bases). The CDR3 contains 16 residues. In germline, CDR1 is MDHEN, CDR2 SYDVKM. Trimming pared 4 bases from V and 1 base from J, leaving 16 bases between. CDR3 protein: CASSSYPTVSQETQYF. In nucleotides, the CDR3 is TGTGCCAGCAGTTCCTATCCGACAGTTTCCCAAGAGACCCAGTACTTC.

For the CDR3, the DNA is TGCGCCAGCAGCAGGGCGGGAGGCCAAGAGACCCAGTACTTC. Translating gives CASSRAGGQETQYF. The V gene is TRBV5-1, the J gene TRBJ2-5, with 8 bases lining up with TRBD2. Trimming at V came to 4 bases and at J to 1 base, leaving 3 bases not matched to a gene. This CDR3 is 14 amino acids long. Germline CDR1 and CDR2: SGHRS and YFSETQ.

The chain is built from TRBV5-1 and TRBJ2-3, with a tentative D call TRBD2 (5 bases). The CDR3 runs 16 residues. Germline V CDR1 and CDR2: SGHRS, YFSETQ. V was cut by 4 bases and J by 2 bases, with 17 bases left in between. The CDR3 DNA sequence: TGCGCCAGCAGCCCACCAAGCGGAGCCTCCACAGATACGCAGTATTTT. It yields the protein CASSPPSGASTDTQYF. Looking up the rest from reference TRBV5-1 and TRBJ2-3 gives the full variable domain: KAGVTQTPRYLIKTRGQQVTLSCSPISGHRSVSWYQQTPGQGLQFLFEYFSETQRNKGNFPGRFSGRQFSNSRSEMNVSTLELGDSALYLCASSPPSGASTDTQYFGPGTRLTVL.

Concerning this clone itself: Within the sample, other DNA sequences also encode this same CDR3. This chain links TRBV2 with TRBJ2-5, with D hard to call. Germline V gene lookup returns CDR1 SNHLY and CDR2 FYNNEI. The CDR3 is 12 amino acids. The V and J ends lost 4 bases and 4 bases respectively, with 7 bases between them. CDR3 residues: CASSALGETQYF. CDR3 DNA: TGTGCCAGCAGTGCCTTGGGAGAGACCCAGTACTTC.

On this clone itself: Other DNA sequences in the same sample also yield this CDR3. The CDR3 nucleotides read TGTGCCAGCAGCTTAGGAGCCGGAGGGACAGATACGCAGTATTTT. Translation gives CASSLGAGGTDTQYF. V gene TRBV11-2 combines with J gene TRBJ2-3, with a weak D call TRBD2 (6 bases). Germline loops: CDR1 SGHAT, CDR2 FQNNGV. The CDR3 contains 15 residues. Trimming shortened V by 1 base and J by 3 bases, and 11 bases separated the two germline ends. Combining the CDR3 with reference TRBV11-2 and TRBJ2-3 gives the whole variable domain EAGVAQSPRYKIIEKRQSVAFWCNPISGHATLYWYQQILGQGPKLLIQFQNNGVVDDSQLPKDRFSAERLKGVDSTLKIQPAKLEDSAVYLCASSLGAGGTDTQYFGPGTRLTVL.

This clone was seen once. CDR3 in amino acids: CASSQSGTGEETQYF. The CDR3 DNA reads as TGCGCCAGCAGCCAATCCGGGACAGGGGAAGAGACCCAGTACTTC. The gene calls are TRBV5-1 and TRBJ2-5; 10 bases line up with TRBD1. Germline loops: CDR1 SGHRS, CDR2 YFSETQ. J lost 3 bases, V lost 4 bases, and 6 bases had no gene match. This CDR3 spans 15 amino acids.

The chain links TRBV7-2 to TRBJ2-3, with TRBD2 identical over 12 bases. The CDR3 spans 17 residues. The V and J ends lost 3 bases and 1 base, in that order; junction bases with no gene match: 5. The germline V gene encodes CDR1 SGHTA and CDR2 FQGNSA. The CDR3 loop is CASSLAGTSGRTDTQYF. In DNA form, the CDR3 reads TGTGCCAGCAGCTTGGCCGGGACTAGCGGGCGCACAGATACGCAGTATTTT.

CDR3 in DNA: TGTGCCAGCAGCCTCGTCGGACAGGATACAGATACGCAGTATTTT. Amino acids: CASSLVGQDTDTQYF. The V and J genes are TRBV6-1 and TRBJ2-3; 7 bases agree with TRBD1. The germline CDR1 and CDR2 sequences are MNHNS and SASEGT. The CDR3 totals 15 residues. The trim removed 6 bases at V and 3 bases at J, leaving 9 bases unmatched.